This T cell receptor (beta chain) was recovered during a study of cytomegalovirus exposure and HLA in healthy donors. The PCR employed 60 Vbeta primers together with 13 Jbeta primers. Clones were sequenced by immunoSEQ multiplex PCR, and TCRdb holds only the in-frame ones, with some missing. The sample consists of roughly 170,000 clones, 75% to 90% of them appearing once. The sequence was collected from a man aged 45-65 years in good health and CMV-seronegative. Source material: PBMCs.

CDR3 amino acids: CASRQPGGALDTQYF. Written as DNA, the CDR3 is TGTGCCAGCAGACAGCCCGGGGGGGCCTTGGATACGCAGTATTTT. The chain links TRBV6-1 to TRBJ2-3, with 8 bases matching TRBD2. Germline V lookup: CDR1 MNHNS, CDR2 SASEGT. The CDR3 loop spans 15 amino acids. V lost 6 bases to trimming and J lost 6 bases; unmatched junction nucleotides: 11.